The clone carrying this T cell receptor beta chain was seen more than once but under ten times. The antigen remains unidentified. The sample originates from a study of blood T cells in healthy people across ages. The use of a sample-barcoded 5' primer and a J-beta primer mix characterized a second PCR of about 7 to 12 cycles. Using its own MiXCR run on the 5' RACE reads, TCRdb lists one record per CDR3 protein. The repertoire includes about 1.4 million distinct CDR3 sequences, almost 60% of them detected once, and roughly 7% sits in the top ten. The CDR3 runs to 13 residues. Looked up from germline, CDR1 is DFQATT and CDR2 is SNEGSKA (reference sequence). Study-level points and caveats: Long-lived donors exceeded aged donors in naive CD4+ cells and diversity. Measured against age, TCR beta diversity per million T cells decreased in a roughly linear manner.

The TCR sequence derives from a young man in good health. The J gene is TRBJ1-5, the V gene TRBV20-1; 10 bases align to TRBD1. Sequenced: blood. The CDR3 spells CSGTGVSNQPQHF. CDR3 bases: TGCAGCGGGACAGGGGTCAGCAATCAGCCCCAGCATTTT.